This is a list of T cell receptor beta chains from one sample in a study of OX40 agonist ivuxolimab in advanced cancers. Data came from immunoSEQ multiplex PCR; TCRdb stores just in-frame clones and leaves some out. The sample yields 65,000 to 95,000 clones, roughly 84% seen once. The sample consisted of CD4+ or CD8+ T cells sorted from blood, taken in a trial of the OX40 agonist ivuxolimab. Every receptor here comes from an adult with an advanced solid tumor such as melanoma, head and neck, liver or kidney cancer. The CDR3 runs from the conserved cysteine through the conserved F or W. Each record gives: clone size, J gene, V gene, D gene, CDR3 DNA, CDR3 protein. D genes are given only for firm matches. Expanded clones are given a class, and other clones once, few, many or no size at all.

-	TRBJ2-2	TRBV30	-	TGTGCCTGGAGTAAAGGGAAAGGGACCGGGGAGCTGTTTTTT	CAWSKGKGTGELFF
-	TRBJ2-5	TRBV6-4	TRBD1	TGTGCCAGCAGACAAGACGCCAGGGGGCGAGAGACCCAGTACTTC	CASRQDARGRETQYF
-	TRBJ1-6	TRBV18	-	TGTGCCAGCTCACCAACGACGGGCGCATATAATTCACCCCTCCACTTT	CASSPTTGAYNSPLHF
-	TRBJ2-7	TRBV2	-	TGTGCCAGCATGGAGGGGGAGGCCTACGAGCAGTACTTC	CASMEGEAYEQYF
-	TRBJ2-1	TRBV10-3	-	TGTGCCATCAGTGAGACTAGACTAGGGGGTACAAATGAGCAGTTCTTC	CAISETRLGGTNEQFF
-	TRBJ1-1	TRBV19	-	TGTGCCAGTAGTATCTCGGCAGGTGAAGCTTTCTTT	CASSISAGEAFF
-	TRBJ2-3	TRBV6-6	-	TGTGCCAGCAGTTATCGGGGGACAGATACGCAGTATTTT	CASSYRGTDTQYF
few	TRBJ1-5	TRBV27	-	TGTGCCAGCAGTTTAGGGTGGTCGGCAGGGTCTAGCAATCAGCCCCAGCATTTT	CASSLGWSAGSSNQPQHF
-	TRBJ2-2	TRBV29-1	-	TGCAGCGCCTCCTTGCGACGGGACACCGGGGAGCTGTTTTTT	CSASLRRDTGELFF
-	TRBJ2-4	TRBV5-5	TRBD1	TGTGCCAGCAGCTTGTCCGGGACAGGGTACATTCAGTACTTC	CASSLSGTGYIQYF
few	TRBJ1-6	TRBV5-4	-	TGTGCCAGCAGCTTGTCTAAGGTGAGTGGGGGGTTACCCCTCCACTTT	CASSLSKVSGGLPLHF
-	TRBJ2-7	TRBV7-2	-	TGTGCCAGCAGCTTAGCCGCGTCACAGCCCTACGAGCAGTACTTC	CASSLAASQPYEQYF
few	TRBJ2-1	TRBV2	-	TGTGCCAGCAAGACTAAGACAGGAACTAACAATGAGCAGTTCTTC	CASKTKTGTNNEQFF
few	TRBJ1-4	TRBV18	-	TGTGCCAGCTCCCGAACCCGGGGCACAAGTGAAAAACTGTTTTTT	CASSRTRGTSEKLFF
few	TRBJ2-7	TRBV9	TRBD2	TGTGCCAGCAGCGTAGATGGAGCGGGGAAGGACGAGCAGTACTTC	CASSVDGAGKDEQYF
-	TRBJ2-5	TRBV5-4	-	TGTGCCAGCAGCTACATCAAAGAGACCCAGTACTTC	CASSYIKETQYF
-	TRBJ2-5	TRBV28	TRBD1	TGTGCCAGCAGTTGGGACAGATCCTACCAAGAGACCCAGTACTTC	CASSWDRSYQETQYF
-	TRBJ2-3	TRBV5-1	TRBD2	TGCGCCAGCAGCGAGAGCGGGAGATCGGGGGGTACGCAGTATTTT	CASSESGRSGGTQYF
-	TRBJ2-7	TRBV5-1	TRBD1	TGCGCCAGCAGCTTGGCCTCGGACAGGTTCTCCTACGAGCAGTACTTC	CASSLASDRFSYEQYF
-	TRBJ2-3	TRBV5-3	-	TGTGCCAGAAGCCTGAGCTGCTGCACAGATACGCAGTATTTT	CARSLSCCTDTQYF
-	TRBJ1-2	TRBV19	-	TGTGCCAGTAGTATCGTAGGGAGTGGCTACACCTTC	CASSIVGSGYTF
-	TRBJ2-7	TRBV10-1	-	TGCGCCAGCAGCGCACCGGGACGAGATAGGGAGCAGTACTTC	CASSAPGRDREQYF
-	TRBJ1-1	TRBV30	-	TGTGCCTGGAGTAGCGGCAGGGGAAGAACTGAAGCTTTCTTT	CAWSSGRGRTEAFF
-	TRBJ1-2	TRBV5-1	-	TGCGCCAGCAGCTTGGCCGGGGCAGAATATGGCTACACCTTC	CASSLAGAEYGYTF
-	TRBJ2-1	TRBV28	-	TGTGCCAGCAGGGGATTGAGGATTGAGGAGCGTGAGCAGTTCTTC	CASRGLRIEEREQFF
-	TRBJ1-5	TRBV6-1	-	TGTACCAGCACTTTGGGGGGGCCAAATCAGCCCCAGCATTTT	CTSTLGGPNQPQHF
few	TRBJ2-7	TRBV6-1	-	TGTGCCAGTCAGAGATCATACGAGCAGTACTTC	CASQRSYEQYF
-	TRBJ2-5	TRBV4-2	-	TGTGCCAGCAGCCAAGATGGACAGTCTGGGGAGACCCAGTACTTC	CASSQDGQSGETQYF
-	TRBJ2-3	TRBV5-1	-	TGCGCCAGCAGCCCCAGAGCGACTTCTAGCACAGATACGCAGTATTTT	CASSPRATSSTDTQYF
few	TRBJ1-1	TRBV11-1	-	TGTGCCAGCAGCTTAGTCTACACTGAAGCTTTCTTT	CASSLVYTEAFF
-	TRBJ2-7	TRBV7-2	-	TGTGCCAGCAGCTTAGTGTCAGGGCAGCTATACGAGCAGTACTTC	CASSLVSGQLYEQYF
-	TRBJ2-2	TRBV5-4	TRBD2	TGTGCCAGCAGCTGGGCGGGGGCGAACACCGGGGAGCTGTTTTTT	CASSWAGANTGELFF
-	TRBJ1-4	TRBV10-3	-	TGTGCCATTAAGAGCGCAACTAATGAAAAACTGTTTTTT	CAIKSATNEKLFF
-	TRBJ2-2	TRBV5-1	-	TGCGCCAGCAGCTTGGTTCAGGCGACCGGGGAGCTGTTTTTT	CASSLVQATGELFF
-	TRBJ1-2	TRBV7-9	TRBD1	TGTGCCAGCAGCCCTTTTGACAGGGATTATGGCTACACCTTC	CASSPFDRDYGYTF
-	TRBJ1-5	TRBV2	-	TGTGCCAGCAGTTACAGGGAGTTTCAGCCCCAGCATTTT	CASSYREFQPQHF
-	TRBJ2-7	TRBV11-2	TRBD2	TGTGCCAGCAGCTTAACGACTAGCTTTCACGAGCAGTACTTC	CASSLTTSFHEQYF
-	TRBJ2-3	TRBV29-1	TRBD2	TGCAGCGTGCCTGGCGCGGGAGGCTCCTCCCCCCAGTATTTT	CSVPGAGGSSPQYF
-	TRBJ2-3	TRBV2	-	TGTGCCAGCGCGACTAGTCCAGATACGCAGTATTTT	CASATSPDTQYF
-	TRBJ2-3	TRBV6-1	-	TGTGCCAGCAGAACAGGGAACGTTGGTACAGATACGCAGTATTTT	CASRTGNVGTDTQYF
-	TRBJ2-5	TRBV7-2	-	TGTGCCAGCACATCAAGGGCCCGGCCTGAGGGGACCCAGTACTTC	CASTSRARPEGTQYF
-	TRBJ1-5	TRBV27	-	TGTGCCAGCCGGGGACCTCTGAGCAATCAGCCCCAGCATTTT	CASRGPLSNQPQHF
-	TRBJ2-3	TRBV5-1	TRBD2	TGCGCCAGCAGCTGGGGACTAGCGGTCAGCACAGATACGCAGTATTTT	CASSWGLAVSTDTQYF
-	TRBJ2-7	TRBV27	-	TGTGCCAGCGGGCTCACCTACGAGCAGTACTTC	CASGLTYEQYF
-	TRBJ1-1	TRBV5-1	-	TGCGCCAGCAGCTTGATACCGGCGGCTGAAGCTTTCTTT	CASSLIPAAEAFF
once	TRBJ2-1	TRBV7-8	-	TGTGCCAGCAGCTTAGACAATGAGCAGTTCTTC	CASSLDNEQFF
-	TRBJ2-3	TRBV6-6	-	TGTGCCAGCAGCTCTCTGAGGGGCGCGGGTTCAGATACGCAGTATTTT	CASSSLRGAGSDTQYF
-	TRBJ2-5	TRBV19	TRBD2	TGTGCCAGTAGTATAGGTCGGGTGGTAGCGGGAGGTCGCAAGGAGACCCAGTACTTC	CASSIGRVVAGGRKETQYF